These 2 T cell receptor beta chains share one sample of origin, sequenced in a study of regulatory T cells in long-lasting Graves disease. Specified time point: newly diagnosed GD, antithyroid drugs for less than 3 months. After RNA was extracted from PBMCs, the TCR library was made from it. Building of the TCR beta libraries involved iRepertoire HTBI primers and Arm-PCR of CDR3 regions. TCRdb reanalysed the multiplex PCR reads using MiXCR and keeps one entry per CDR3 protein. The sample contains roughly 510,000 distinct CDR3 sequences, approximately 16% of which appear only once. These records were also assigned to another study, of T cells in Graves' hyperthyroidism and ophthalmopathy.

The sequences come from peripheral blood mononuclear cells (PBMCs), collected at new diagnosis, from a patient treated with antithyroid drugs. The origin of the receptors is a man aged 18 to 29 with Graves disease.

This rearrangement joins TRBV7-9 to TRBJ2-7; D is possibly TRBD1 (5 bases). The CDR3 consists of 16 residues. Germline CDR1 reads SEHNR; CDR2 reads FQNEAQ (reference sequence). The V end was cut by 3 bases, the J end by 0 bases, with 15 bases between. The CDR3 protein is CASSFPLRTGSYEQYF. The CDR3 DNA sequence: TGTGCCAGCAGCTTCCCTTTAAGAACAGGCTCCTACGAGCAGTACTTC. Full variable domain (outside the CDR3, taken from reference TRBV7-9 and TRBJ2-7): DTGVSQNPRHKITKRGQNVTFRCDPISEHNRLYWYRQTLGQGPEFLTYFQNEAQLEKSRLLSDRFSAERPKGSFSTLEIQRTEQGDSAMYLCASSFPLRTGSYEQYFGPGTRLTVT.

This clonotype was observed many times. The chain joins TRBV6-1 to TRBJ1-5; possibly TRBD1 for D (6 bases). Germline-derived CDR1 and CDR2 are MNHNS and SASEGT. CDR3 length equals 14 residues. The germline V and J ends were trimmed by 5 bases and 4 bases, with 12 bases remaining between them. The CDR3 DNA reads TGTGCCAGCAGTACAGGGACAAATAATCAGCCCCAGCATTTT. It translates to CASSTGTNNQPQHF.